A selection of T cell receptor beta chains follows, all from one sample in a study of monozygotic twins with cystic fibrosis. The assay was immunoSEQ multiplex PCR, and TCRdb's table has in-frame clones only and misses some. The table has approximately 36,000 clones, 90% to 95% seen once. The sample taken for sequencing was blood. The receptor set was obtained from a boy younger than 10 with cystic fibrosis. Both conserved end residues are part of each CDR3. The D gene is left open where the match is weak.

j_gene: TRBJ2-7; d_gene: .; v_gene: TRBV9; CDR3aa: CASSATGEGEQYF
j_gene: TRBJ1-3; d_gene: .; v_gene: TRBV7-3; CDR3aa: CASSLSRDGNTIYF
j_gene: TRBJ1-2; d_gene: .; v_gene: TRBV4-3; CDR3aa: CASSQAGDGYTF
j_gene: TRBJ2-7; d_gene: TRBD2; v_gene: TRBV7-9; CDR3aa: CASSYGLAGGPSYEQYF
j_gene: TRBJ2-7; d_gene: TRBD1; v_gene: TRBV19; CDR3aa: CASRPGQGASYEQYF
j_gene: TRBJ1-4; d_gene: .; v_gene: TRBV10-3; CDR3aa: CAISEVGGHEKLFF
j_gene: TRBJ2-3; d_gene: .; v_gene: TRBV11-2; CDR3aa: CASSLGGSRTDTQYF
j_gene: TRBJ2-1; d_gene: TRBD2; v_gene: TRBV11-3; CDR3aa: CASSPRGASYNEQFF
j_gene: TRBJ1-1; d_gene: TRBD1; v_gene: TRBV7-3; CDR3aa: CASSLTRQGAEAFF
j_gene: TRBJ2-2; d_gene: .; v_gene: TRBV9; CDR3aa: CASSVDSGTGELFF
j_gene: TRBJ2-7; d_gene: .; v_gene: TRBV15; CDR3aa: CATSDGHSPYEQYF
j_gene: TRBJ2-3; d_gene: .; v_gene: TRBV7-7; CDR3aa: CASSYRGGSTDTQYF
j_gene: TRBJ1-1; d_gene: .; v_gene: TRBV19; CDR3aa: CARKGGIEAFF
j_gene: TRBJ2-2; d_gene: .; v_gene: TRBV9; CDR3aa: CASSSRTAAGPGELFF
j_gene: TRBJ1-5; d_gene: .; v_gene: TRBV19; CDR3aa: CASSPGTRGNQPQHF
j_gene: TRBJ2-5; d_gene: TRBD1; v_gene: TRBV7-8; CDR3aa: CASSPVQGIQETQYF
j_gene: TRBJ1-4; d_gene: .; v_gene: TRBV7-8; CDR3aa: CASSLEETTNEKLFF
j_gene: TRBJ1-1; d_gene: .; v_gene: TRBV11-3; CDR3aa: CASSFGGGSEAFF
j_gene: TRBJ2-1; d_gene: TRBD1; v_gene: TRBV19; CDR3aa: CASSIWDRGDEQFF
j_gene: TRBJ2-2; d_gene: TRBD1; v_gene: TRBV18; CDR3aa: CASSPRTGNTGELFF
j_gene: TRBJ1-5; d_gene: TRBD1; v_gene: TRBV7-2; CDR3aa: CASSLLGQSTNQPQHF
j_gene: TRBJ1-1; d_gene: TRBD1; v_gene: TRBV18; CDR3aa: CASSPGTGWRSTEAFF
j_gene: TRBJ1-6; d_gene: .; v_gene: TRBV4-2; CDR3aa: CASSQDLTDLNSPLHF
j_gene: TRBJ2-1; d_gene: .; v_gene: TRBV10-3; CDR3aa: CAISESKYYEQFF
j_gene: TRBJ2-5; d_gene: TRBD1; v_gene: TRBV18; CDR3aa: CASSPGQGEAETQYF
j_gene: TRBJ2-7; d_gene: TRBD2; v_gene: TRBV11-3; CDR3aa: CAWEGREAGEQYF
j_gene: TRBJ1-4; d_gene: .; v_gene: TRBV9; CDR3aa: CASSVGRGGEKLFF
j_gene: TRBJ2-7; d_gene: TRBD2; v_gene: TRBV5-1; CDR3aa: CASSFASGGVGVGYEQYF
j_gene: TRBJ1-5; d_gene: TRBD1; v_gene: TRBV7-8; CDR3aa: CASSRDRGQPQHF
j_gene: TRBJ1-2; d_gene: .; v_gene: TRBV27; CDR3aa: CASSLSVRPNYGYTF
j_gene: TRBJ1-1; d_gene: TRBD1; v_gene: TRBV19; CDR3aa: CASSIDGTANTEAFF
j_gene: TRBJ2-5; d_gene: .; v_gene: TRBV10-3; CDR3aa: CAISVAVSVGETQYF
j_gene: TRBJ1-2; d_gene: .; v_gene: TRBV11-2; CDR3aa: CASSPTGSSYGYTF
j_gene: TRBJ2-3; d_gene: TRBD2; v_gene: TRBV7-2; CDR3aa: CASSTGTSGGLTDTQYF
j_gene: TRBJ1-5; d_gene: .; v_gene: TRBV19; CDR3aa: CASSPTVEQPQHF
j_gene: TRBJ1-1; d_gene: TRBD1; v_gene: TRBV5-5; CDR3aa: CASSPGQGGTEAFF
j_gene: TRBJ1-1; d_gene: .; v_gene: TRBV7-9; CDR3aa: CASSENQGLPNTEAFF
j_gene: TRBJ1-2; d_gene: .; v_gene: TRBV9; CDR3aa: CASSVMSGRAPIYGYTF
j_gene: TRBJ2-1; d_gene: .; v_gene: TRBV5-4; CDR3aa: CASSWAGGGRDYNEQFF
j_gene: TRBJ1-2; d_gene: .; v_gene: TRBV5-4; CDR3aa: CASSKDWLGGGYTF
j_gene: TRBJ2-7; d_gene: .; v_gene: TRBV7-2; CDR3aa: CASSFAYEQYF
j_gene: TRBJ2-4; d_gene: .; v_gene: TRBV7-9; CDR3aa: CASSRPTGIAKNIQYF
j_gene: TRBJ1-1; d_gene: TRBD1; v_gene: TRBV14; CDR3aa: CASSPTGTGGPGTEAFF
j_gene: TRBJ2-7; d_gene: .; v_gene: TRBV10-3; CDR3aa: CAISGTPQGQYF
j_gene: TRBJ2-2; d_gene: .; v_gene: TRBV18; CDR3aa: CASSPDRSTGELFF
j_gene: TRBJ1-1; d_gene: .; v_gene: TRBV21-1; CDR3aa: CASSKAIGHEFMNTEAFF
j_gene: TRBJ2-1; d_gene: TRBD1; v_gene: TRBV11-2; CDR3aa: CASSLGDRGGNNEQFF
j_gene: TRBJ2-3; d_gene: TRBD2; v_gene: TRBV19; CDR3aa: CASRPGTSGNTDTQYF
j_gene: TRBJ2-1; d_gene: .; v_gene: TRBV6-1; CDR3aa: CASSEAATNYNEQFF
j_gene: TRBJ1-1; d_gene: TRBD1; v_gene: TRBV15; CDR3aa: CATSRAGGTEAFF
j_gene: TRBJ2-7; d_gene: .; v_gene: TRBV9; CDR3aa: CASSVESGSYEQYF